What follows are 27 T cell receptor beta chains derived from one specimen sequenced in a study of identical twins. Via MiXCR, TCRdb re-called the 5' RACE reads, giving one row per CDR3 protein. The top ten clones hold 1.5% to 2.5% of a sample with 200,000 to 250,000 distinct CDR3 sequences, roughly 7.5% of them seen once. These records were also assigned to another study, of yellow fever vaccine responses in identical twins.

The sequenced sample was memory (CD45RO+) T cells sorted from blood. Receptors originate from a woman in her late teens or twenties in good health.

This clonotype turned up a few times. The rearrangement uses TRBV30 and TRBJ1-5, with no clear D. The V end was cut by 3 bases, the J end by 7 bases, with 13 bases between. Germline V CDR1 and CDR2: GTSNPN, SVGIG (reference sequence). The CDR3 has 13 amino acids. In DNA form, the CDR3 reads TGTGCCTGGAGCCTGAGACCGAGGCAGCCCCAGCATTTT. Translating gives CAWSLRPRQPQHF.

This clonotype has ten or more counts. The J gene is TRBJ2-7, the V gene TRBV3-1; D might be TRBD2 (7 bases). The CDR3 loop spans 14 amino acids. Trimming stripped 4 bases from V and 1 base from J, with 11 bases between. CDR1 and CDR2 from the germline V gene are LGHDT and YNNKEL (reference sequence). CDR3 coding DNA: TGTGCCAGCAGCCGGGGGGGGGCTTCCTACGAGCAGTACTTC. Its protein product is CASSRGGASYEQYF.

This clonotype was seen only a few times. J is TRBJ2-7 and V is TRBV3-1, with D possibly TRBD1 on 7 matching bases. Looked up from germline, CDR1 is LGHDT and CDR2 is YNNKEL (reference sequence). Trimming left V 5 bases short and J 7 bases short, with 18 bases between. CDR3 length equals 14 residues. The CDR3 sequence: CASSSQTGREEQYF. The CDR3 bases are TGTGCCAGCAGCTCCCAGACAGGGCGGGAAGAGCAGTACTTC.

The J gene is TRBJ1-2, the V gene TRBV9; D uncertain. V lost 1 base and J lost 2, with 12 bases in between. The CDR3 is 15 residues long. Germline CDR1 SGDLS, CDR2 YYNGEE. This CDR3 is CASSVTGRRNYGYTF. In DNA, the CDR3 is TGTGCCAGCAGCGTAACCGGCAGGAGAAACTATGGCTACACCTTC.

V and J are TRBV13 and TRBJ1-2; D unresolved. The CDR3 is made up of 13 amino acids. The V end was cut by 10 bases, the J end by 7 bases, with 19 bases between. Germline V CDR1 and CDR2: PRHDT, FYEKMQ (reference sequence). The CDR3 DNA reads TGTGCCATGAGCCCCGGGCACCTCTGTGGCTACACCTTC. Translation: CAMSPGHLCGYTF.

The V gene is TRBV14, the J gene TRBJ2-1; D is perhaps TRBD1 (5 bases). With 0 bases removed from V and 3 bases from J, the gap between germline ends came to 21 bases. This CDR3 is built from 19 residues. Germline CDR1 reads SGHDN; CDR2 reads FVKESK. CDR3 loop: CASSQDPTDSTILYNEQFF. CDR3 nucleotide sequence: TGTGCCAGCAGCCAAGATCCCACCGACAGCACGATTCTCTACAATGAGCAGTTCTTC.

This clonotype came up many times. The V call is TRBV20-1, the J call TRBJ2-3; TRBD2 might be the D (5 bases). Germline V gene lookup returns CDR1 DFQATT and CDR2 SNEGSKA (reference sequence). V was clipped by 6 bases and J by 3 bases, with 19 bases between them. This CDR3 contains 15 residues. CDR3 in amino acids: CSAVESRGRTDTQYF. Here the CDR3 DNA reads TGCAGTGCCGTAGAAAGTCGGGGTCGGACAGATACGCAGTATTTT.

This clonotype has only a few counts. This chain connects TRBV9 to TRBJ2-2, with D unclear. There are 15 residues in the CDR3. Trimming took 4 bases from V and 4 from J, leaving 14 bases between them. The V gene's germline CDR1 is SGDLS and CDR2 YYNGEE. CDR3 protein: CASSSALQSTGELFF. For the CDR3, the DNA is TGTGCCAGCAGCTCCGCCCTGCAAAGCACCGGGGAGCTGTTTTTT.

This clonotype was seen repeatedly, ten times or more. The J gene is TRBJ2-1, the V gene TRBV7-2; TRBD2 aligns across 12 bases. CDR3 size: 15 residues. In germline, CDR1 is SGHTA, CDR2 FQGNSA. J lost 7 bases, V lost 4 bases, and 5 bases had no gene match. The CDR3 DNA follows: TGTGCCAGCAGCTCTAGCGGGAGGGGTGGGAATGAGCAGTTCTTC. Its protein is CASSSSGRGGNEQFF.

Only a few counts were recorded for this clonotype. V and J are TRBV7-8 and TRBJ1-3; D not resolved. V lost 6 bases to trimming and J lost 0 bases, with 12 bases between them. This CDR3 has 15 residues. Germline V gives CDR1 SGHVS, CDR2 FQNEAQ. This CDR3 reads CASRQTDLSGNTIYF. Written as DNA, the CDR3 is TGTGCCAGCAGACAAACCGACCTCTCTGGAAACACCATATATTTT.

The rearrangement links TRBV5-1 to TRBJ1-5; no firm D call. Trimming left V 0 bases short and J 0 bases short, with 7 bases between. Germline V gene lookup returns CDR1 SGHRS and CDR2 YFSETQ. There are 15 residues in the CDR3. CDR3 sequence reads: CASSLDGYSNQPQHF. The CDR3 bases are TGCGCCAGCAGCTTGGACGGATATAGCAATCAGCCCCAGCATTTT.

This clonotype was counted many times. The rearrangement joins TRBV2 to TRBJ2-5; tentative D call: TRBD2 (6 bases). Germline V lookup: CDR1 SNHLY, CDR2 FYNNEI. CDR3 length equals 12 residues. Trimming pared 11 bases from V and 5 bases from J, leaving 15 bases between. CDR3 sequence reads: CARRAGGETQYF. The CDR3 nucleotides are TGTGCCCGACGAGCTGGGGGGGAGACCCAGTACTTC.

The rearrangement uses TRBV20-1 and TRBJ2-2; 8 nucleotides align to TRBD2. V trimming: 0 bases; J trimming: 5 bases; junction bases outside the gene matches: 11. The CDR3 consists of 17 residues. Germline CDR1 reads DFQATT; CDR2 reads SNEGSKA (reference sequence). CDR3 sequence reads: CSARDPRSGSRTGELFF. The CDR3 DNA reads TGCAGTGCTAGAGATCCCCGGAGCGGGAGTAGAACCGGGGAGCTGTTTTTT.

This clonotype was detected only a few times. The chain's CDR3 is CASSSALRSGANVLTF. CDR3 bases: TGTGCCAGCAGCTCCGCCCTCAGATCTGGGGCCAACGTCCTGACTTTC. This chain connects TRBV5-5 to TRBJ2-6; no clear D gene. Trimming cost V 3 bases and J 1 base, with 11 bases left between them. Germline CDR1 reads SGHKS; CDR2 reads YYEKEE (reference sequence). The CDR3 is 16 residues long.

This clonotype was picked up many times. The rearrangement uses TRBV2 and TRBJ2-2; tentative D call: TRBD1 (5 bases). The V end was cut by 2 bases, the J end by 4 bases, with 8 bases between. Germline CDR1 SNHLY, CDR2 FYNNEI. There are 14 residues in the CDR3. CDR3 amino acids: CASSEIRATGELFF. In DNA form, the CDR3 reads TGTGCCAGCAGTGAAATCAGGGCCACCGGGGAGCTGTTTTTT. Using reference TRBV2 and TRBJ2-2 for the parts outside the CDR3, the full variable domain is EPEVTQTPSHQVTQMGQEVILRCVPISNHLYFYWYRQILGQKVEFLVSFYNNEISEKSEIFDDQFSVERPDGSNFTLKIRSTKLEDSAMYFCASSEIRATGELFFGEGSRLTVL.

This clonotype has only a few counts. The rearrangement uses TRBV3-1 and TRBJ2-3; D call uncertain. The CDR3 sequence is 15 residues long. CDR1 and CDR2 (germline): LGHDT, YNNKEL (reference sequence). Trimming shortened V by 1 base and J by 2 bases, and 10 bases separated the two germline ends. Written as DNA, the CDR3 is TGTGCCAGCAGCCAAGGCTGGCAATTCACAGATACGCAGTATTTT. It yields the protein CASSQGWQFTDTQYF.

This clonotype was picked up many times. The chain has TRBV6-2 or TRBV6-3 and TRBJ2-1; 7 bases map to TRBD1. The CDR3 covers 14 residues. With 5 bases clipped from V and 4 bases from J, the junction kept 5 bases outside the gene matches. The germline CDR1 and CDR2 sequences are MNHEY and SVGEGT. CDR3 bases: TGTGCCAGCAGTCCCGGACAGGATTACAATGAGCAGTTCTTC. Encoded protein: CASSPGQDYNEQFF.

This clonotype was observed at least ten times. This chain uses TRBV18 with TRBJ2-7; TRBD1 is a possible D gene (6 bases). The V and J ends lost 6 bases and 4 bases respectively, with 16 bases between them. The CDR3 has 14 residues. CDR1 and CDR2 (germline): KGHSH, LQKENI. CDR3 protein: CASSLNRVAYEQYF. CDR3 coding DNA: TGTGCCAGCTCTCTGAACAGGGTAGCGTACGAGCAGTACTTC. Full variable domain (rest looked up from reference TRBV18 and TRBJ2-7): NAGVMQNPRHLVRRRGQEARLRCSPMKGHSHVYWYRQLPEEGLKFMVYLQKENIIDESGMPKERFSAEFPKEGPSILRIQQVVRGDSAAYFCASSLNRVAYEQYFGPGTRLTVT.

There are a few counts of this clonotype. The J gene is TRBJ2-7, the V gene TRBV11-2, with 10 bases aligning to TRBD2. This CDR3 comprises 15 residues. CDR1 and CDR2 from the germline V gene are SGHAT and FQNNGV. V shed 3 bases and J 4 bases; nucleotides not matched to a gene: 6. This chain's CDR3 is CASSFGTSVVYEQYF. The CDR3 DNA is TGTGCCAGCAGCTTTGGGACTAGCGTTGTTTACGAGCAGTACTTC. The full variable domain, its missing parts supplied by reference TRBV11-2 and TRBJ2-7, is EAGVAQSPRYKIIEKRQSVAFWCNPISGHATLYWYQQILGQGPKLLIQFQNNGVVDDSQLPKDRFSAERLKGVDSTLKIQPAKLEDSAVYLCASSFGTSVVYEQYFGPGTRLTVT.

Concerning this clonotype: This may be a read error, as it is one base from a much larger clone. Here the CDR3 reads CASTRVWGVLETQYF. The CDR3 region has the DNA TGTGCCAGCACCCGGGTATGGGGGGTTCTAGAGACCCAGTACTTC. J is TRBJ2-5 and V is TRBV7-8, with D possibly being TRBD2 (6 bases). Germline V gene lookup returns CDR1 SGHVS and CDR2 FQNEAQ. The CDR3 covers 15 residues. The V gene lost 7 bases and the J gene lost 4 bases, with 19 bases spanning the gap.

This clonotype was detected ten times or more. This chain links TRBV7-9 with TRBJ2-7; no clear D gene. The CDR3 spans 14 residues. Germline loops: CDR1 SEHNR, CDR2 FQNEAQ (reference sequence). V shed 5 bases and J shed 4 bases, with 15 bases lying between them. In nucleotides, the CDR3 is TGTGCCAGCAGCGCCGGGCCCCCCAATTACGAGCAGTACTTC. The encoded protein is CASSAGPPNYEQYF.

This clonotype was seen repeatedly, ten times or more. The chain is built from TRBV2 and TRBJ2-2; no reliable D call. Germline CDR1 SNHLY, CDR2 FYNNEI. This CDR3 comprises 16 residues. V was clipped by 5 bases and J by 5 bases, with 18 bases between them. The CDR3 loop reads CASSPQALSRTGELFF. The CDR3 bases are TGTGCCAGCAGTCCTCAGGCTCTGAGCCGAACCGGGGAGCTGTTTTTT.

The chain employs TRBV9 and TRBJ1-4; no definite D call. This CDR3 is 14 amino acids long. Germline V gene lookup returns CDR1 SGDLS and CDR2 YYNGEE. The V end was cut by 1 base, the J end by 0 bases, with 4 bases between. CDR3 nucleotide sequence: TGTGCCAGCAGCGTATCCCCAACTAATGAAAAACTGTTTTTT. Translation gives CASSVSPTNEKLFF.

Note on this clonotype: One base away lies a much larger clone, so this may be a sequencing read error. The chain's CDR3 is CACSLGPSGANTGELFF. CDR3 coding DNA: TGTGCCTGCAGTTTAGGGCCTAGCGGGGCGAACACCGGGGAGCTGTTTTTT. V is TRBV12-3 or TRBV12-4 and J is TRBJ2-2; 9 bases are a match to TRBD2. The CDR3 length is 17 residues.

This clonotype was seen many times. The rearrangement uses TRBV5-1 and TRBJ2-1; 11 bases align to TRBD2. V was pared by 4 bases and J by 4 bases, with 7 bases of the junction left unmatched. The CDR3 is 16 amino acids. Germline V lookup: CDR1 SGHRS, CDR2 YFSETQ. The CDR3 loop reads CASSPQGTSGYNEQFF. For the CDR3, the DNA is TGCGCCAGCAGCCCACAGGGGACTAGCGGTTACAATGAGCAGTTCTTC.

This clonotype was recorded a few times. This chain joins TRBV7-2 and TRBJ2-7; 9 positions agree with TRBD2. The CDR3 has 15 amino acids. Germline lookup yields CDR1 SGHTA and CDR2 FQGNSA. The J segment lost 3 bases and the V segment lost 1 base, leaving 4 bases of the junction unmatched. The DNA for the CDR3 is TGTGCCAGCAGCTTAGTTCCAGCGGGAGGCTACGAGCAGTACTTC. Its translation: CASSLVPAGGYEQYF.

This clonotype was observed a handful of times. The chain has TRBV15 and TRBJ1-2; weak D call: TRBD1 (5 bases). Germline CDR1 reads LNHNV; CDR2 reads YYDKDF (reference sequence). This CDR3 has 16 residues. Trimming pared 0 bases from V and 6 bases from J, leaving 17 bases between. The chain's CDR3 is CATSRDVTPQDDGYTF. In nucleotides, the CDR3 is TGTGCCACCAGCAGAGATGTCACGCCACAGGATGATGGCTACACCTTC.